The 20 T cell receptor beta chains below all came from one sample that was sequenced in a study of T cell repertoires in cytomegalovirus infection. One entry per CDR3 protein, called by TCRdb with MiXCR from the reads. The sample has around 490,000 distinct CDR3 sequences; approximately 26% are singletons. The sample was PBMCs. The receptors shown here come from a human donor in good health (CMV status not recorded). Some clones in this sample may be carry-over from other donors' samples.

The chain has TRBV7-9 and TRBJ1-3; D ambiguous. CDR1 and CDR2 from the germline V gene are SEHNR and FQNEAQ (reference sequence). V was pared by 4 bases and J by 7 bases, with 14 bases between. CDR3 length: 14 residues. For the CDR3, the DNA is TGTGCCAGCAGCTCCGGTCGAACAAGGAACACCATATATTTT. Protein sequence: CASSSGRTRNTIYF.

This clonotype showed up just a few times. V is TRBV4-1 and J is TRBJ1-5; weak D call: TRBD1 (5 bases). The V end lost 2 bases, the J end lost 7 bases, and 9 bases lay between the germline ends. There are 13 residues in the CDR3. The V gene's germline CDR1 is MGHRA and CDR2 YSYEKL. The DNA for the CDR3 is TGCGCCAGCAGCCAACGACGGGGGCAGCCCCAGCATTTT. Translated, it gives CASSQRRGQPQHF.

This clonotype was recorded a few times. The V call is TRBV19, the J call TRBJ2-4; the D gene is possibly TRBD1 (5 bases). The CDR3 loop spans 14 amino acids. Germline-derived CDR1 and CDR2 are LNHDA and SQIVND (reference sequence). The V gene lost 6 bases and the J gene lost 1 base, with 10 bases spanning the gap. CDR3 region: CASRETEAKNIQYF. The DNA of the CDR3 is TGTGCCAGTAGGGAGACAGAGGCCAAAAACATTCAGTACTTC.

This clonotype was found a few times. This chain connects TRBV19 to TRBJ1-1; 11 bases align to TRBD1. V shed 6 bases, J shed 7 bases, and the junction held 13 bases outside the gene matches. Germline V gene sequence: CDR1 LNHDA, CDR2 SQIVND (reference sequence). The CDR3 totals 16 residues. The CDR3 spells CASRAALGQGAIEAFF. The CDR3 nucleotides read TGTGCCAGTAGGGCCGCGTTAGGACAGGGGGCTATTGAAGCTTTCTTT.

The rearrangement joins TRBV2 to TRBJ1-5, with TRBD1 matching over 7 bases. The CDR3 covers 15 residues. Germline V lookup: CDR1 SNHLY, CDR2 FYNNEI. V trimming: 1 base; J trimming: 6 bases; junction bases outside the gene matches: 6. Here the CDR3 DNA reads TGTGCCAGCAGTGAAGGGGCGACAGGGAGTCAGCCCCAGCATTTT. The encoded protein is CASSEGATGSQPQHF.

The genes are TRBV7-9 and TRBJ2-1; 7 bases agree with TRBD2. The V gene end was trimmed by 5 bases and the J gene end by 8 bases; junction bases not matched to a gene: 12. The CDR3 extends over 15 amino acids. Germline V gene data show CDR1 as SEHNR and CDR2 as FQNEAQ (reference sequence). The CDR3 DNA reads as TGTGCCAGCAGCCAGACACTAGCGAGTATCCATGAGCAGTTCTTC. It encodes CASSQTLASIHEQFF.

The sample holds a few counts of this clonotype. The rearrangement links TRBV6-2 or TRBV6-3 to TRBJ1-4, with 8 bases that match TRBD1. Germline values: CDR1 MNHEY, CDR2 SVGEGT. This CDR3 contains 15 residues. The V and J ends lost 5 bases and 12 bases, in that order; junction bases with no gene match: 14. The CDR3 bases are TGTGCCAGCAGTCCCCATCAGCCGGGACAGGAACAACTGTTTTTT. This sequence encodes CASSPHQPGQEQLFF.

J is TRBJ2-3 and V is TRBV10-2; D not certain. Trimming left V 8 bases short and J 6 bases short, with 15 bases between. The CDR3 consists of 13 residues. From germline, CDR1 is WSHSY and CDR2 SAAADI. CDR3 region: CASGELVSDTQYF. The CDR3 DNA follows: TGCGCCAGCGGAGAGTTAGTTTCTGATACGCAGTATTTT.

This clonotype came up once. The gene calls are TRBV23-1 and TRBJ1-1; D is ambiguous. TRBV23-1 is marked as an open reading frame, function uncertain. V lost 7 bases and J lost 2, with 5 bases in between. The CDR3 loop spans 11 amino acids. CDR3 sequence (DNA): TGCGCCAGCACAACCAACACTGAAGCTTTCTTT. Its translation is CASTTNTEAFF.

The gene calls are TRBV6-8 and TRBJ2-1; 12 bases are shared with TRBD2. Trimming at V came to 6 bases and at J to 0 bases, leaving 9 bases not matched to a gene. The CDR3 extends over 18 amino acids. Per germline, CDR1 MNHGY and CDR2 SAAAGT. CDR3: CASRPASGRARSYNEQFF. In DNA form, the CDR3 reads TGTGCCAGCAGGCCTGCTAGCGGGAGGGCCCGCTCCTACAATGAGCAGTTCTTC.

This sequence joins TRBV6-5 and TRBJ1-2; possibly TRBD1 for D (6 bases). CDR1 MNHEY and CDR2 SVGAGI come from the germline V gene. The CDR3 runs 12 residues. Trimming took off 10 bases at V and 5 bases at J, with 14 bases between the two ends. The CDR3 sequence is CATGGGRYGYTF. CDR3 in DNA: TGTGCCACGGGGGGGGGCAGGTATGGCTACACCTTC.

The rearrangement uses TRBV7-3 and TRBJ2-2, with no clear D. Germline CDR1 SGHTA, CDR2 FQGTGA. Trimming pared 5 bases from V and 0 bases from J, leaving 10 bases between. The CDR3 covers 15 residues. CDR3 sequence: CASSNEVSNTGELFF. In DNA form, the CDR3 reads TGTGCCAGCAGCAACGAGGTCTCGAACACCGGGGAGCTGTTTTTT.

This clonotype was seen more than once but under ten times. This chain uses TRBV7-2 with TRBJ2-6, with 14 bases fitting TRBD2. The length of the CDR3 is 19 residues. Germline trimming cut 10 bases from V and 1 base from J; bases unmatched to any gene: 12. Germline V gene sequence: CDR1 SGHTA, CDR2 FQGNSA. CDR3 protein: CATGTGGLAGVSGANVLTF. The CDR3 bases are TGTGCCACGGGGACGGGGGGACTAGCGGGAGTATCTGGGGCCAACGTCCTGACTTTC.

The gene calls are TRBV6-2 or TRBV6-3 and TRBJ2-5; D is unresolved. The CDR3 sequence is 13 residues long. V lost 7 bases and J lost 0, with 9 bases in between. The germline V gene encodes CDR1 MNHEY and CDR2 SVGEGT. The CDR3, as DNA: TGTGCCAGCACTCGAGACAACCAAGAGACCCAGTACTTC. It codes for CASTRDNQETQYF.

The genes are TRBV20-1 and TRBJ1-3; D gene unclear. Germline V lookup: CDR1 DFQATT, CDR2 SNEGSKA (reference sequence). The V end lost 0 bases, the J end lost 4 bases, and 13 bases lay between the germline ends. The CDR3 loop spans 15 amino acids. The CDR3 DNA reads TGCAGTGCTAGAGATCGTACCCTGGGAGGAAACACCATATATTTT. This gives the protein CSARDRTLGGNTIYF.

This clonotype was detected many times. The rearrangement uses TRBV7-2 and TRBJ2-1; TRBD2 matches 12 bases. The trim removed 8 bases at V and 8 bases at J, leaving 7 bases unmatched. The CDR3 totals 14 residues. Germline V gives CDR1 SGHTA, CDR2 FQGNSA. CDR3 DNA sequence: TGTGCCAGCGGCCCTACTAGCGGGAGGTATGAGCAGTTCTTC. Translation: CASGPTSGRYEQFF.

This clonotype was found a few times. The chain is built from TRBV27 and TRBJ2-1; D may correspond to TRBD1 or TRBD2 (5 bases each). The CDR3 runs 12 residues. CDR1 and CDR2 from the germline V gene are MNHEY and SMNVEV (reference sequence). V was shortened by 4 bases and J by 9 bases, with 10 bases between the two germline ends. CDR3 nucleotide sequence: TGTGCCAGCAGTTCGCTCGGGGCTGAGCAGTTCTTC. Protein product: CASSSLGAEQFF.

This clonotype was seen only a few times. This chain uses TRBV7-9 with TRBJ2-7; D is unclear. This CDR3 is built from 14 residues. Deletions cut 4 bases from V and 6 bases from J, with 16 bases between. Germline CDR1 SEHNR, CDR2 FQNEAQ (reference sequence). CDR3 in amino acids: CASSYDGRASEQYF. The CDR3 bases are TGTGCCAGCAGCTACGATGGACGGGCCTCCGAGCAGTACTTC.

This clonotype was recorded many times. The germline gene is not matched at one end of the junction; a read error may be the cause. The CDR3 is CASSLGLTGPSSGEQFF. For the CDR3, the DNA is TGTGCTAGCAGCTTAGGTCTGACAGGGCCAAGTAGTGGGGAGCAGTTCTTC. The chain carries TRBV7-7 and TRBJ2-1; the match to TRBD1 covers 7 bases. Per germline, CDR1 SSHAT and CDR2 FNYEAQ (reference sequence). CDR3 size: 17 residues.

V usage is TRBV28 and J usage is TRBJ2-5; no clear D. V dropped 3 bases and J dropped 1 base, with 12 bases sitting between them. Germline V CDR1 and CDR2: MDHEN, SYDVKM. The CDR3 is 15 amino acids. This CDR3 reads CASSLNGAGQETQYF. For the CDR3, the DNA is TGTGCCAGCAGTTTGAACGGCGCCGGCCAAGAGACCCAGTACTTC.